This T cell receptor (beta chain) was sequenced in a study of T cells in Graves' hyperthyroidism and ophthalmopathy. Background on the study: Peripheral blood samples were taken at initial diagnosis, prior to any treatment. Whole-study results and caveats: Most clonotypes expanded in thyroid above 0.001 were likewise present in blood. Model predictions of ophthalmopathy came a median approximately 6.2 months before onset.

The length of the CDR3 is 16 residues. V lost 5 bases and J 0 bases, leaving 16 bases between the germline ends. On this clonotype: Antigen: not known. A much larger clone differs by one base, so this may be a read error.

Amplified TCR beta CDR3 regions derived from RNA transcripts. In the first-round RT-PCR of the TCR CDR3, the HTBI primer set was used. TCRdb processed the multiplex PCR reads anew with MiXCR; each CDR3 protein has one entry. The sample shows 480,000 or so distinct CDR3 sequences, over 13% of them seen only once. J is TRBJ2-5 and V is TRBV12-3 or TRBV12-4; D might be TRBD1 or TRBD2, each matching 5 bases. The sample consisted of blood. The TCR was taken from a woman aged 18-29 years with Graves' hyperthyroidism. The CDR3 DNA reads as TGTGCCAGCAGTCTAACGCCAGGGACCAACCAAGAGACCCAGTACTTC. It codes for CASSLTPGTNQETQYF.